The rows below give T cell receptor beta chains drawn from one sample of a study of blood T cell repertoires in COVID-19. Using immunoSEQ multiplex PCR, the repertoire was profiled, and TCRdb retains in-frame clones only, with some absent. The sample lists 160,000 or so clones, roughly nine tenths occurring once. Specimen: peripheral blood. These receptors all stem from a man in his sixties with acute or convalescent COVID-19. Each CDR3 is given with its conserved first and last residue. D genes are given only for firm matches. The listing skips clone size in some rows; elsewhere it reads once, few, many or a size class.

>-|TRBV3-1/TRBV3-2|-|TRBJ2-2
TGTGCCAGCAGCCAAGATCGGACAAGTAACACCGGGGAGCTGTTTTTT
CASSQDRTSNTGELFF
>TRBD2|TRBV4-3|-|TRBJ2-1
TGCGCCAGCAGCCAAGATGAGCGGGGGGCGTACAATGAGCAGTTCTTC
CASSQDERGAYNEQFF
>-|TRBV4-1|-|TRBJ1-1
TGCGCCAGCAGCCAAGACAGAGGATTGGTAGCTTTCTTT
CASSQDRGLVAFF
>-|TRBV6-2/TRBV6-3|-|TRBJ1-5
TGTGCCAGCAGTTACACGAGGGGCAATCAGCCCCAGCATTTT
CASSYTRGNQPQHF
>-|TRBV3-1/TRBV3-2|few|TRBJ1-3
TGTGCCAGCAGCCTCTCGGCTGGAAACACCATATATTTT
CASSLSAGNTIYF
>-|TRBV2|-|TRBJ2-7
TGTGCCAGCAAGGGGGCTAAGGGGGGACAATCATACGAGCAGTACTTC
CASKGAKGGQSYEQYF
>TRBD2|TRBV5-1|-|TRBJ2-3
TGCGCCAGCAGCCCCCGACTAGCGGGGACAGATACGCAGTATTTT
CASSPRLAGTDTQYF
>TRBD1|TRBV6-5|once|TRBJ2-1
TGTGCCAGCAGTTACGCAGGGGGTCCCTACAATGAGCAGTTCTTC
CASSYAGGPYNEQFF
>-|TRBV7-2|-|TRBJ2-7
TGTGCCAGCAGTCAGGGGTTTGGGCTCTACGAGCAGTACTTC
CASSQGFGLYEQYF
>-|TRBV7-9|-|TRBJ2-5
TGTGCCAGCAGCTTAGGGGCCAGCGGACAAGAGACCCAGTACTTC
CASSLGASGQETQYF
>-|TRBV12-5|-|TRBJ2-1
TGTGCTAGTGGTTTGGTAGGGGGGGCCTGGGAGCAGTTCTTC
CASGLVGGAWEQFF
>-|TRBV6-5|-|TRBJ1-3
TGTGCCAGCAGTTACTCCCCCGACTACTCTGGAAACACCATATATTTT
CASSYSPDYSGNTIYF
>TRBD2|TRBV30|-|TRBJ2-3
TGTGCCTGGAGTGTAAGGCGGGGGGCAGATACGCAGTATTTT
CAWSVRRGADTQYF
>TRBD1|TRBV11-2|-|TRBJ1-1
TGTGCCAGCAGCTTGTCAGGGACAGGGGGTACTGAAGCTTTCTTT
CASSLSGTGGTEAFF
>TRBD1|TRBV5-1|-|TRBJ1-5
TGCGCCAGCAGCTTAGGGGACAGATATAGCAATCAGCCCCAGCATTTT
CASSLGDRYSNQPQHF
>TRBD1|TRBV19|-|TRBJ1-2
TGTGCCAGTAGTATCCAGGGGGAAGGCTACACCTTC
CASSIQGEGYTF
>TRBD2|TRBV27|-|TRBJ2-1
TGTGCCAGTCAAGCGGGGGGTTCTACCTACAATGAGCAGTTCTTC
CASQAGGSTYNEQFF
>-|TRBV11-2|-|TRBJ1-5
TGTGCCAGCAGCTTAGGGGACATGCGGAGTAACACTCAGCCCCAGCATTTT
CASSLGDMRSNTQPQHF
>-|TRBV20-1|-|TRBJ2-2
TGCAGTGCTAGTTCGGCCGGGGAGCTGTTTTTT
CSASSAGELFF
>-|TRBV30|-|TRBJ1-3
TGTGCCTGGAGGGCAGGACTGAGCTCTGGAAACACCATATATTTT
CAWRAGLSSGNTIYF
>TRBD1|TRBV30|-|TRBJ1-5
TGTGCCTGGAGTGTCGGGGACAGGGGGTTGAGCAATCAGCCCCAGCATTTT
CAWSVGDRGLSNQPQHF
>-|TRBV6-1|-|TRBJ2-7
TGTGCCAGCAGTGAATCGGGTAGCGAGCAGTACTTC
CASSESGSEQYF
>-|TRBV6-5|-|TRBJ2-7
TGTGCCAGCAGTAGTGGTCGGGGAATGTCCTACGAGCAGTACTTC
CASSSGRGMSYEQYF
>-|TRBV27|-|TRBJ1-2
TGTGCCAGCAGTTTATCGATTGGGGGCTTGAATGGCTACACCTTC
CASSLSIGGLNGYTF
>-|TRBV6-5|-|TRBJ1-2
TGTGCCAGCAGTTTGCAGCGGCAATATGGCTACACCTTC
CASSLQRQYGYTF
>-|TRBV18|-|TRBJ1-2
TGTGCCAGCTCCCTAGGAAGGATGGGCTACACCTTC
CASSLGRMGYTF
>TRBD2|TRBV7-9|-|TRBJ2-3
TGTGCCAGCAGCTTAGGCCTAACTAGCGGGGGACCCACAGATACGCAGTATTTT
CASSLGLTSGGPTDTQYF
>TRBD2|TRBV6-5|-|TRBJ2-7
TGTGCCAGCACCAAAGCCCCGGGACTATCTGTGGAGCAGTACTTC
CASTKAPGLSVEQYF
>TRBD1|TRBV29-1|-|TRBJ1-2
TGCAGCGTTGAAGATCTGGGACAGGGGGTCGTTAATGGCTACACCTTC
CSVEDLGQGVVNGYTF
>-|TRBV10-3|few|TRBJ2-4
TGTGCCATCAGTGAGTCCGGGAAGCAGATAGCCAAAAACATTCAGTACTTC
CAISESGKQIAKNIQYF
>-|TRBV27|-|TRBJ1-2
TGTGCCAGCAGACCGACAGGTACGGGAGGCTACACCTTC
CASRPTGTGGYTF
>-|TRBV6-5|-|TRBJ1-1
TGTGCCAGCATTACAAACAGAGTAAACACTGAAGCTTTCTTT
CASITNRVNTEAFF
>-|TRBV2|-|TRBJ1-1
TGTGCCAGCAGGGATACAGGTGGCTCGGGCACTGAAGCTTTCTTT
CASRDTGGSGTEAFF
>-|TRBV19|-|TRBJ1-5
TGTGCCAGTACCCTCGGAGGGTTTAGCAATCAGCCCCAGCATTTT
CASTLGGFSNQPQHF
>TRBD1|TRBV5-1|-|TRBJ1-3
TGCGCCAGCAGTTCGGGACAGGGACGAAACACCATATATTTT
CASSSGQGRNTIYF
>TRBD2|TRBV9|-|TRBJ2-3
TGTGCCAGCAGCGTAGGAGGTAGCGGGGGGGTTGCAGATACGCAGTATTTT
CASSVGGSGGVADTQYF
>-|TRBV2|-|TRBJ1-4
TGTGCCAGCAGAGAACTGGGCCGGGGGGAAAAACTGTTTTTT
CASRELGRGEKLFF
>TRBD1|TRBV2|few|TRBJ2-3
TGTGCCAGCAAGGGTCGCGCCAGGGGGCTTGAAGATACGCAGTATTTT
CASKGRARGLEDTQYF
>-|TRBV5-4|-|TRBJ2-3
TGTGCCAGCAGCCCAGGGGTAAGCACAGATACGCAGTATTTT
CASSPGVSTDTQYF
>-|TRBV6-2/TRBV6-3|-|TRBJ2-2
TGTGCCAGCAGTTACTCGAGACTACCGGGGGCCGGGGAGCTGTTTTTT
CASSYSRLPGAGELFF
>-|TRBV7-3|-|TRBJ1-4
TGTGCCAGCAGCTTAAACCCGGGTCCGAATGAAAAACTGTTTTTT
CASSLNPGPNEKLFF
>TRBD1|TRBV18|-|TRBJ1-4
TGTGCCAGCTCACTCTGGACAGGGGATAATGAAAAACTGTTTTTT
CASSLWTGDNEKLFF
>-|TRBV11-2|once|TRBJ1-1
TGTGCCAGTAAACAGGCGAGCACTGAAGCTTTCTTT
CASKQASTEAFF
>-|TRBV18|once|TRBJ1-4
TGTGCCAGCTCAGAATTACAGGGTGATAATGAAAAACTGTTTTTT
CASSELQGDNEKLFF
>-|TRBV6-4|few|TRBJ2-7
TGTGCCAGCCGGCCCCCGTCAGGGGGGACCTACGAGCAGTACTTC
CASRPPSGGTYEQYF
>-|TRBV27|-|TRBJ1-1
TGTGCCAGCAGTTTATCCGGGGACACTGAAGCTTTCTTT
CASSLSGDTEAFF
>-|TRBV30|once|TRBJ1-5
TGTGCCTGGAGTGGATTTAAGGGGCTCACCTTAAATCAGCCCCAGCATTTT
CAWSGFKGLTLNQPQHF
>-|TRBV5-4|-|TRBJ1-5
TGTGCCAGCGGTGTTCAAGGAGTCAATCAGCCCCAGCATTTT
CASGVQGVNQPQHF
>TRBD2|TRBV5-5|-|TRBJ2-5
TGTGCCAGCAGCCCCGGGGGGGTCCAAGAGACCCAGTACTTC
CASSPGGVQETQYF
>-|TRBV10-1|-|TRBJ2-1
TGCGCCAGCAGTGCCATTTCGGGATCCTTCTCTTACAATGAGCAGTTCTTC
CASSAISGSFSYNEQFF
>TRBD2|TRBV6-2/TRBV6-3|-|TRBJ2-1
TGTGCCAGCAGTTACTCTCGCGGGGGGGCCGGTGAGCAGTTCTTC
CASSYSRGGAGEQFF
>TRBD1|TRBV24-1|once|TRBJ1-5
TGTGCCACCAGTGATTCACAGGGGGCCCAGCCCCAGCATTTT
CATSDSQGAQPQHF
>TRBD2|TRBV30|-|TRBJ2-5
TGTGCCTGGAGTCAGGGGGTAGCGGGGGGACAAGAGACCCAGTACTTC
CAWSQGVAGGQETQYF
>TRBD1|TRBV6-5|-|TRBJ1-3
TGTGCCAGCACTCCCAATCAGGGGGCTGGAAACACCATATATTTT
CASTPNQGAGNTIYF
>TRBD1|TRBV27|-|TRBJ2-1
TGTGCCAGCAGTTTTGCCCTACCGGGACAGGGGACCTACAATGAGCAGTTCTTC
CASSFALPGQGTYNEQFF
>-|TRBV6-4|-|TRBJ1-1
TGTGCCAGCAGTGTTGCAGTAAACACTGAAGCTTTCTTT
CASSVAVNTEAFF
>-|TRBV2|-|TRBJ1-5
TGTGCCAGCACCCGCCGAGGGCCGGGTCAGCCCCAGCATTTT
CASTRRGPGQPQHF